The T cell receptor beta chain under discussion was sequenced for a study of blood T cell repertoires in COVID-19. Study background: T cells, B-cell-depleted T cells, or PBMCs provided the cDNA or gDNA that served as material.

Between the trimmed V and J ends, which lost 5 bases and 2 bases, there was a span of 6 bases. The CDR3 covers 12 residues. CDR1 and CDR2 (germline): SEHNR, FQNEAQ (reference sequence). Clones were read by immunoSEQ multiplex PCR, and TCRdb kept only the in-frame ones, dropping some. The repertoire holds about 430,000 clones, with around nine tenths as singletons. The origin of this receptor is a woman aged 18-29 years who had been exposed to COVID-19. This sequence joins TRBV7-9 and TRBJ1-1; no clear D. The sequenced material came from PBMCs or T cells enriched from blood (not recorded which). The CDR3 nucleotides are TGTGCCAGCAGCGAACTAAACACTGAAGCTTTCTTT. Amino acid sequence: CASSELNTEAFF.